These 13 T cell receptor beta chains came from one sample sequenced in a study of blood T cell repertoires in COVID-19 (dated by TCRdb to the early 2020s). Receptor libraries were prepared by the immunoSEQ multiplex PCR assay. What TCRdb holds here is the immuneACCESS table cut down to in-frame rearrangements. Part of the clones is not present; checked against another copy, under half of the missing clones reflect an unresolved V gene, and the others are unexplained. The sample data list some 220,000 clones, and less than 90% of these were observed just once. Of the sample, under 3% falls within the top ten clones. The sample consisted of PBMCs or T cells enriched from blood (not recorded which). These TCRs come from a woman aged 30 to 39 who had recovered from COVID-19.

The chain recombines TRBV5-1 with TRBJ2-1, with 9 bases identical to TRBD2. V was clipped by 10 bases and J by 5 bases; unmatched bases: 13. This CDR3 contains 15 residues. Germline lookup yields CDR1 SGHRS and CDR2 YFSETQ. The CDR3 here is CASYARTSDNNEQFF. The CDR3 DNA follows: TGCGCCTCCTACGCCCGGACTAGCGATAACAATGAGCAGTTCTTC. Full variable domain (outside the CDR3, taken from reference TRBV5-1 and TRBJ2-1): KAGVTQTPRYLIKTRGQQVTLSCSPISGHRSVSWYQQTPGQGLQFLFEYFSETQRNKGNFPGRFSGRQFSNSRSEMNVSTLELGDSALYLCASYARTSDNNEQFFGPGTRLTVL.

CDR3 coding DNA: TGTGCCAGCACAATAGCAGGACAGGTCTACAATGAGCAGTTCTTC. Its translation is CASTIAGQVYNEQFF. V is TRBV7-9 and J is TRBJ2-1; 7 bases are shared with TRBD1. This CDR3 spans 15 amino acids. Germline V gene sequence: CDR1 SEHNR, CDR2 FQNEAQ (reference sequence). Unmatched junction bases numbered 9, after V lost 7 bases and J lost 3 bases.

The chain couples TRBV7-3 to TRBJ1-5, with D uncertain. The V end was cut by 2 bases, the J end by 5 bases, with 7 bases between. Germline V gene data show CDR1 as SGHTA and CDR2 as FQGTGA. CDR3 length: 13 amino acids. CDR3 residues: CASSLSRDQPQHF. The CDR3, as DNA: TGTGCCAGCAGCTTATCGAGGGATCAGCCCCAGCATTTT.

The chain recombines TRBV9 with TRBJ2-3; TRBD2 matches 11 bases. The germline V gene encodes CDR1 SGDLS and CDR2 YYNGEE. J was trimmed by 6 bases and V by 5 bases; bases with no gene match: 5. The CDR3 runs 14 residues. CDR3 coding DNA: TGTGCCAGCAGACGACTAGCGGGGTATGATACGCAGTATTTT. Encoded protein: CASRRLAGYDTQYF.

CDR3 sequence: CASSEPGQYTEAFF. CDR3 DNA sequence: TGTGCCAGCAGTGAACCAGGGCAGTACACTGAAGCTTTCTTT. This sequence joins TRBV6-1 and TRBJ1-1; D is perhaps TRBD1 (5 bases). This CDR3 has 14 amino acids. With 2 bases removed from V and 3 bases from J, the gap between germline ends came to 10 bases. Germline V gene sequence: CDR1 MNHNS, CDR2 SASEGT.

This clone came up once. CDR3: CASSQVASRQGAPGGLYEQFF. The CDR3 nucleotides read TGTGCCAGCAGCCAAGTTGCGTCGAGACAGGGGGCGCCGGGAGGGTTGTATGAGCAGTTCTTC. The chain recombines TRBV3-1 (or the pseudogene TRBV3-2) with TRBJ2-1, with 10 nucleotides matching TRBD1. Per the germline V gene, CDR1 is LGHDT and CDR2 is YNNKEL (reference sequence). Unmatched junction bases numbered 23, after V lost 1 base and J lost 8 bases. The CDR3 sequence is 21 residues long.

The chain recombines TRBV1 with TRBJ2-1; the table calls TRBD2, which could not be checked here. TRBV1 is listed as a pseudogene. The CDR3 length is 15 residues. CDR3 DNA: TGCACCAGCAGCCAACGGGGCGGGGGTGGTAATGAGCAGTTCTTC. This gives the protein CTSSQRGGGGNEQFF.

The chain uses TRBV20-1 and TRBJ2-1, with a weak D call TRBD2 (5 bases). CDR1 and CDR2 from the germline V gene are DFQATT and SNEGSKA (reference sequence). V was pared by 3 bases and J by 7 bases, with 10 bases between. The CDR3 is 12 amino acids. The CDR3 here is CSASGRGNEQFF. In DNA, the CDR3 is TGCAGTGCTAGTGGACGGGGTAATGAGCAGTTCTTC.

The rearrangement uses TRBV5-4 and TRBJ2-3; D ambiguous. This CDR3 is 15 amino acids long. Germline CDR1 is SGHNT and CDR2 is YYREEE (reference sequence). Trimming left V 2 bases short and J 2 bases short, with 12 bases between. CDR3 amino acids: CASSFSRGVTDTQYF. The CDR3 nucleotides are TGTGCCAGCAGCTTTAGTCGTGGAGTCACAGATACGCAGTATTTT.

CDR3 sequence (DNA): TGTGCCAGCAGCTCTAACGCGGGGGGGCAAGAGACCCAGTACTTC. Translating it yields CASSSNAGGQETQYF. The chain combines TRBV7-2 with TRBJ2-5; 9 bases map to TRBD2. The CDR3 has 15 amino acids. Germline CDR1 SGHTA, CDR2 FQGNSA. J gave up 2 bases and V 4 bases, and 5 bases lay outside the gene matches.

This clone was observed a few times. The rearrangement joins TRBV5-3 to TRBJ1-1; 7 bases align to TRBD1. TRBV5-3 qualifies as an ORF whose function is uncertain. J was trimmed by 0 bases and V by 4 bases; bases with no gene match: 9. CDR3 length: 16 residues. CDR3: CARSDNRTGVNTEAFF. CDR3 nucleotide sequence: TGTGCCAGAAGCGATAACCGGACAGGAGTGAACACTGAAGCTTTCTTT.

This chain connects TRBV19 to TRBJ2-3; 11 bases are a match to TRBD2. Trimming removed 3 bases from V and 5 bases from J; junction bases left unmatched: 7. The CDR3 is 16 residues long. Germline CDR1 and CDR2: LNHDA and SQIVND (reference sequence). The DNA of the CDR3 is TGTGCCAGTAGTATTGACCCTAGCGGGGGGTTAGATACGCAGTATTTT. This encodes CASSIDPSGGLDTQYF.

V and J are TRBV6-4 and TRBJ1-5; the D is unclear. The CDR3 is 13 residues long. The germline CDR1 and CDR2 sequences are MRHNA and SNTAGT. Between the trimmed V and J ends, which lost 6 bases and 7 bases, there was a span of 13 bases. The CDR3 here is CASSETFTQPQHF. The CDR3, as DNA: TGTGCCAGCAGCGAGACATTCACCCAGCCCCAGCATTTT.